The 16 T cell receptor beta chains in this list originate from one sample, sequenced in a study of blood T cell repertoires in COVID-19 (dated by TCRdb to 2018 to 2021). Library prep was done by the immunoSEQ multiplex PCR assay. TCRdb retrieved this table from immuneACCESS and kept in-frame rearrangements only. Not all clones are present; in checked studies, unresolved V genes account for under half, and no reason is known for the remainder. This sample holds about 140,000 clones; about four fifths were observed only once. The ten largest clones take up around 3.4% of the sample. The sequencing sample was made of peripheral blood. These receptors were obtained from a man aged 70-80 years who had recovered from COVID-19.

The chain recombines TRBV7-9 with TRBJ2-3, with 10 bases matching TRBD2. Germline values: CDR1 SEHNR, CDR2 FQNEAQ (reference sequence). The J segment lost 2 bases and the V segment lost 1 base, leaving 3 bases of the junction unmatched. This CDR3 spans 16 amino acids. CDR3 bases: TGTGCCAGCAGCTTAGTAGCGGGAGGTCACACAGATACGCAGTATTTT. Translation gives CASSLVAGGHTDTQYF.

The chain joins TRBV29-1 to TRBJ2-4; D is possibly TRBD1 (6 bases). The germline CDR1 and CDR2 sequences are SQVTM and ANQGSEA. The CDR3 sequence is 15 residues long. Trimming left V 0 bases short and J 1 base short, with 10 bases between. CDR3 in DNA: TGCAGCGTTGAAGACCCTGACAGGGCCAAAAACATTCAGTACTTC. This gives the protein CSVEDPDRAKNIQYF.

For this clone: The junction shows a germline mismatch at one end, possibly a read error. The V call is TRBV5-6, the J call TRBJ1-1, with D possibly TRBD1 on 5 matching bases. The CDR3 has 15 amino acids. Germline V gene data show CDR1 as SGHDT and CDR2 as YYEEEE. The chain's CDR3 is CASSLAGTLNTEAFF. The CDR3 DNA follows: TGTGCCAGCAGCTTGGCGGGGACTTTGAACACTGAAGCTTTTTTT.

With regard to this clone: Its ends do not fully match the called genes, so a read error is possible. The chain recombines TRBV10-2 with TRBJ2-1, with 10 bases matching TRBD2. Germline CDR1 reads WSHSY; CDR2 reads SAAADI. The CDR3 covers 14 residues. The CDR3 reads CASSVLPESGRALF. CDR3 DNA: TGCGCCAGCAGTGTCCTCCCGGAGAGCGGGAGGGCCCTCTTC.

This chain links TRBV5-1 with TRBJ2-5; 8 nucleotides agree with TRBD2. Germline values: CDR1 SGHRS, CDR2 YFSETQ. Trimming took 1 base from V and 2 from J; bases not matched to a gene: 7. This CDR3 has 16 amino acids. CDR3 sequence reads: CASSLSLLAGQETQYF. The CDR3, as DNA: TGCGCCAGCAGCTTGTCGCTCCTAGCGGGTCAAGAGACCCAGTACTTC. Based on the CDR3 plus reference TRBV5-1 and TRBJ2-5, the full variable domain is KAGVTQTPRYLIKTRGQQVTLSCSPISGHRSVSWYQQTPGQGLQFLFEYFSETQRNKGNFPGRFSGRQFSNSRSEMNVSTLELGDSALYLCASSLSLLAGQETQYFGPGTRLLVL.

The rearrangement uses TRBV30 and TRBJ2-1, with TRBD2 matching over 10 bases. The CDR3 runs to 15 residues. Losses at the gene ends were 1 base for V and 9 bases for J; bases not matched to a gene: 9. The germline gives CDR1 GTSNPN, CDR2 SVGIG (reference sequence). The CDR3 region is CAWSGSSGRYGEQFF. Here the CDR3 DNA reads TGTGCCTGGAGTGGGAGTAGCGGGAGGTACGGTGAGCAGTTCTTC.

This clone was seen only once. The chain joins TRBV28 to TRBJ2-7; D is perhaps TRBD1 (6 bases). There are 17 residues in the CDR3. Germline V lookup: CDR1 MDHEN, CDR2 SYDVKM. V lost 5 bases and J lost 1, with 21 bases in between. The CDR3 DNA sequence: TGTGCCAGCAGTCCCACCATGGTGGGGACAAATTCCTACGAGCAGTACTTC. This sequence encodes CASSPTMVGTNSYEQYF.

The CDR3 reads CASTPRGQGHHGYTF. The CDR3 coding sequence is TGTGCCAGCACCCCCCGCGGACAGGGGCATCATGGCTACACCTTC. This chain links TRBV6-5 with TRBJ1-2; TRBD1 aligns across 9 bases. Looked up from germline, CDR1 is MNHEY and CDR2 is SVGAGI. After removal of 7 bases from V and 6 bases from J, the junction contained 12 bases not matched to a gene. The CDR3 runs 15 residues.

The chain is built from TRBV2 and TRBJ2-2; D gene unclear. In germline, CDR1 is SNHLY, CDR2 FYNNEI. V lost 7 bases to trimming and J lost 0 bases, with 15 bases between them. This CDR3 region has 16 residues. The CDR3 DNA reads TGTGCCAGCACCAACTCGATAGCCTCGAACACCGGGGAGCTGTTTTTT. This sequence encodes CASTNSIASNTGELFF. Looking up the rest from reference TRBV2 and TRBJ2-2 gives the full variable domain: EPEVTQTPSHQVTQMGQEVILRCVPISNHLYFYWYRQILGQKVEFLVSFYNNEISEKSEIFDDQFSVERPDGSNFTLKIRSTKLEDSAMYFCASTNSIASNTGELFFGEGSRLTVL.

The chain combines TRBV7-2 with TRBJ2-5; D may be TRBD2 (5 bases). V was cut by 0 bases and J by 4 bases, with 6 bases left in between. The CDR3 totals 13 residues. Germline V lookup: CDR1 SGHTA, CDR2 FQGNSA. CDR3 bases: TGTGCCAGCAGCTTAGCGGGGAGAGAGACCCAGTACTTC. It specifies CASSLAGRETQYF.

The chain recombines TRBV19 with TRBJ2-3, with 11 bases matching TRBD1. V shed 4 bases, J shed 5 bases, and the junction held 8 bases outside the gene matches. CDR3 length: 16 amino acids. Germline assignment: CDR1 LNHDA and CDR2 SQIVND (reference sequence). In nucleotides, the CDR3 is TGTGCCAGTAGTACGGACAGGGGGCTAGTTATAGATACGCAGTATTTT. Encoded protein: CASSTDRGLVIDTQYF.

The chain couples TRBV9 to TRBJ1-1, with TRBD1 matching 7 bases. Germline V lookup: CDR1 SGDLS, CDR2 YYNGEE. The J segment lost 0 bases and the V segment lost 2 bases, leaving 4 bases of the junction unmatched. The CDR3 totals 15 residues. The CDR3 coding sequence is TGTGCCAGCAGCGTTACAGGGGCTATGAACACTGAAGCTTTCTTT. Protein sequence: CASSVTGAMNTEAFF.

The chain couples TRBV6-5 to TRBJ1-5; maybe TRBD1 (6 bases). The ends were cut back, 8 bases at V and 4 bases at J, with 15 bases in the middle. Germline CDR1 reads MNHEY; CDR2 reads SVGAGI. CDR3 size: 14 residues. The CDR3 reads CASDSGQTNQPQHF. CDR3 bases: TGTGCCAGCGACTCAGGACAGACAAATCAGCCCCAGCATTTT.

The J gene is TRBJ2-1, the V gene TRBV19, with D maybe TRBD1 (6 bases). CDR3 length equals 15 residues. In germline, CDR1 is LNHDA, CDR2 SQIVND (reference sequence). V was trimmed by 6 bases and J by 6 bases, leaving 18 bases between them. CDR3 nucleotides: TGTGCCAGTAGGGAGGATGCACAGGGAAGCAATGAGCAGTTCTTC. Its protein product is CASREDAQGSNEQFF.

The chain couples TRBV9 to TRBJ2-2; a weak D match, TRBD2 (7 bases). V dropped 4 bases and J dropped 4 bases, with 23 bases sitting between them. This CDR3 is built from 18 residues. Germline CDR1 reads SGDLS; CDR2 reads YYNGEE. The CDR3 sequence: CASSPHRGGGFPTGELFF. The CDR3 DNA sequence: TGTGCCAGCAGCCCGCATCGAGGGGGGGGCTTCCCCACCGGGGAGCTGTTTTTT.

CDR3: CASSVMGNGYTF. The DNA for the CDR3 is TGCGCCAGCAGCGTCATGGGCAATGGCTACACCTTC. V gene TRBV5-1 combines with J gene TRBJ1-2; D call uncertain. Germline CDR1 and CDR2: SGHRS and YFSETQ. V was trimmed by 4 bases and J by 6 bases, leaving 10 bases between them. This CDR3 has 12 amino acids. Combining the CDR3 with reference TRBV5-1 and TRBJ1-2 gives the whole variable domain KAGVTQTPRYLIKTRGQQVTLSCSPISGHRSVSWYQQTPGQGLQFLFEYFSETQRNKGNFPGRFSGRQFSNSRSEMNVSTLELGDSALYLCASSVMGNGYTFGSGTRLTVV.